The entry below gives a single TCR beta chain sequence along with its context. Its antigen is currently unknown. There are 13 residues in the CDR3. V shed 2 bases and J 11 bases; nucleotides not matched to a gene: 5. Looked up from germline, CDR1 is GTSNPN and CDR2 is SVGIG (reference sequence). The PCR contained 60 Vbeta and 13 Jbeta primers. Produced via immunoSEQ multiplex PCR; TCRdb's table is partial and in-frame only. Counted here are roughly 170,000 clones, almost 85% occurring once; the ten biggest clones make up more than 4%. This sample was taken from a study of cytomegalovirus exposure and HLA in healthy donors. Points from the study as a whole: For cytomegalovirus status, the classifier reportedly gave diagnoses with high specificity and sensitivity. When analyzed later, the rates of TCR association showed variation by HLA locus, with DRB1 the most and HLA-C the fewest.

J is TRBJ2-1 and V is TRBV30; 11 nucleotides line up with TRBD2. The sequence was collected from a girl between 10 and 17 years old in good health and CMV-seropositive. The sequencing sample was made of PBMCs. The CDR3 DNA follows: TGTGCCTGGAGTTCCTTAGCGGGGGGGCAGCAGTTCTTC. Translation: CAWSSLAGGQQFF.